This TCR beta chain was sequenced during a study of beta chain features in type 1 diabetes. This clone was seen more than once but under ten times. Antigen: not known. Isolated RNA was reverse transcribed in full, so expressed TCRB transcripts were sequenced. This table comes from immunoSEQ multiplex PCR, and its TCRdb copy is limited to in-frame clones, with some not included. The table lists around 360,000 clones, over 10% of them singletons. Study-level findings and limits: For Type 1 diabetes patients, all four CD4+ subsets carried TCRB CDR3s that were moderately but significantly shorter. Diminished insertions and augmented deletions at VDJ junctions characterized type 1 diabetes patients.

From germline, CDR1 is SGHRS and CDR2 YFSETQ. CDR3 length: 15 amino acids. V was clipped by 4 bases and J by 1 base; unmatched bases: 6. Sequenced material: naive CD4+ T cells from blood. The receptor was derived from a woman aged 18 to 35 with type 1 diabetes. V gene TRBV5-1 combines with J gene TRBJ2-5; 8 bases align to TRBD1. The DNA of the CDR3 is TGCGCCAGCAGCACAAGCAGGGGGCTCCAAGAGACCCAGTACTTC. This gives the protein CASSTSRGLQETQYF.